The clone carrying this T cell receptor (beta chain) showed up just a few times. Germline CDR1 is MNHNS and CDR2 is SASEGT. Trimming took 6 bases from V and 2 from J, leaving 17 bases between them. The CDR3 contains 15 residues. Expressed TCRB transcripts were sequenced, since all the RNA that had been isolated was reverse transcribed. The table came from immunoSEQ multiplex PCR; TCRdb's copy has only in-frame clones and leaves some out. The sample lists about 930,000 clones; about a sixth were seen once. This sample stems from a study of beta chain features in type 1 diabetes. Material: naive CD4+ T cells from blood. The receptor was derived from a woman younger than 35 in good health. The V gene is TRBV6-1, the J gene TRBJ2-7; possible D gene TRBD1, 6 bases. The CDR3 coding sequence is TGTGCCAGCAGCGGACGACAGGTCCGAACCTACGAGCAGTACTTC. Amino acid sequence: CASSGRQVRTYEQYF.